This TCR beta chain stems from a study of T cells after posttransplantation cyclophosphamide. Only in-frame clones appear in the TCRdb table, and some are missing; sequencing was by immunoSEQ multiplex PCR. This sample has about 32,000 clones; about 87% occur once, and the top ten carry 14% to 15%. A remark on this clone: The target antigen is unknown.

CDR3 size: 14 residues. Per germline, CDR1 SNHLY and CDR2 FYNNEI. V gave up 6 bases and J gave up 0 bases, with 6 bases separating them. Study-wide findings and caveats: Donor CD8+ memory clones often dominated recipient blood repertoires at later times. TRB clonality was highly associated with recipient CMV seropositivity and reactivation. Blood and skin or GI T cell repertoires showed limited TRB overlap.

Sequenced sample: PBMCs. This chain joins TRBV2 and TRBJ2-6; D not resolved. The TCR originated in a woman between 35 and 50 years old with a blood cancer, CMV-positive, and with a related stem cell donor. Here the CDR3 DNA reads TGTGCCAGCAGCGCAGACTCTGGGGCCAACGTCCTGACTTTC. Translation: CASSADSGANVLTF.